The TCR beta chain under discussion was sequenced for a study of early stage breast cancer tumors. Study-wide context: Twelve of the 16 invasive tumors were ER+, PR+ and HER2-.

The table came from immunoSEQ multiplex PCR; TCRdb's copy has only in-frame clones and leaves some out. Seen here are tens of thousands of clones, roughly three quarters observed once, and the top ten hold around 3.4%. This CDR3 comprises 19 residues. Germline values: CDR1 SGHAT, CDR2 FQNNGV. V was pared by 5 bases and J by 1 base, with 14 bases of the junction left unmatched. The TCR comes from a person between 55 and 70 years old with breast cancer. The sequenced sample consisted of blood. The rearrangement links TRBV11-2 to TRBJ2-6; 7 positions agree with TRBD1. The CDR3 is CASSPTPGQLISGANVLTF. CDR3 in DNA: TGTGCCAGCAGCCCCACCCCGGGACAGCTTATTTCTGGGGCCAACGTCCTGACTTTC.